This T cell receptor (beta chain) was found in a study of beta chain features in type 1 diabetes. In the study overall: The study examined around 100 million sorted cells across all samples. Study-wide results and caveats: When cDNA is sequenced, cells with high TCR expression could be over-represented. PCR might show a preference for shorter templates, equally across patients and controls. At VDJ recombination sites, type 1 diabetes patients had fewer insertions and more deleted nucleotides.

In this sample, this clone turned up a few times. What it binds is unknown. Expressed TCRB transcripts were sequenced after all isolated RNA was converted to cDNA. Assay used: immunoSEQ multiplex PCR; TCRdb lists only in-frame clones, some missing. The table has 150,000 or so clones, less than 9.5% seen once. Germline V CDR1 and CDR2: MGHDK, SYGVNS. The CDR3 has 14 residues. Trimming at V came to 8 bases and at J to 4 bases, leaving 5 bases not matched to a gene. This TCR derives from a woman aged 18 to 35 in good health. This chain links TRBV25-1 with TRBJ2-2, with TRBD1 matching 9 bases. The sequencing sample was made of central memory CD4+ T cells from blood. DNA of the CDR3: TGTGCCAGCGGTCAGACAGGGGGCACCGGGGAGCTGTTTTTT. Its translation is CASGQTGGTGELFF.